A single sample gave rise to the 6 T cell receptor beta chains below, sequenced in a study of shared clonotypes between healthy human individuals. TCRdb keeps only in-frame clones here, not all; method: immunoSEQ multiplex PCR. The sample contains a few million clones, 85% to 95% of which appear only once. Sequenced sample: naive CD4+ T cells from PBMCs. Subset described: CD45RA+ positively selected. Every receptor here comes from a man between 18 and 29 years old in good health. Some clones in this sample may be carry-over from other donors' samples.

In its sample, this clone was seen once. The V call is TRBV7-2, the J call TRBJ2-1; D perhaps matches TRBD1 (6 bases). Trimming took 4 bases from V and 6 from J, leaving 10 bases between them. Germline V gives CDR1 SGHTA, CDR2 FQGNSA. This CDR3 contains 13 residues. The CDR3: CASSSTGLNEQFF. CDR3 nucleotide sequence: TGTGCCAGCAGCTCCACAGGGCTCAATGAGCAGTTCTTC.

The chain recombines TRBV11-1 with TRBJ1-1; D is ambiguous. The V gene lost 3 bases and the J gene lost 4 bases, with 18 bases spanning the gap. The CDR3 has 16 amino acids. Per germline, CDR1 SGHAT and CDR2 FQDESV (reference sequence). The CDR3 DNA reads TGTGCCAGCAGCTTTTTTATTGGGTCGGGGAGCACTGAAGCTTTCTTT. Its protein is CASSFFIGSGSTEAFF.

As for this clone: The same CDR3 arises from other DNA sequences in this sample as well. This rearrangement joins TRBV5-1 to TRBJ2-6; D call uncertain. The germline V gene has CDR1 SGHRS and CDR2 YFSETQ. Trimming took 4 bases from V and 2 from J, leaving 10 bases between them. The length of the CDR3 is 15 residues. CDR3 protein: CASSPPGAGANVLTF. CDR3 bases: TGCGCCAGCAGCCCCCCGGGTGCTGGGGCCAACGTCCTGACTTTC.

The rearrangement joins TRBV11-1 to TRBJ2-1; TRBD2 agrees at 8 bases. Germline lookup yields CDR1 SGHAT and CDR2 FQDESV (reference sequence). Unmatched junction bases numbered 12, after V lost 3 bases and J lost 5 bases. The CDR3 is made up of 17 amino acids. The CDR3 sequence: CASSLALGGRSNNEQFF. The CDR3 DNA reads TGTGCCAGCAGCTTGGCCCTGGGCGGGAGGTCGAACAATGAGCAGTTCTTC. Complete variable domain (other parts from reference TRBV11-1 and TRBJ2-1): EAEVAQSPRYKITEKSQAVAFWCDPISGHATLYWYRQILGQGPELLVQFQDESVVDDSQLPKDRFSAERLKGVDSTLKIQPAELGDSAMYLCASSLALGGRSNNEQFFGPGTRLTVL.

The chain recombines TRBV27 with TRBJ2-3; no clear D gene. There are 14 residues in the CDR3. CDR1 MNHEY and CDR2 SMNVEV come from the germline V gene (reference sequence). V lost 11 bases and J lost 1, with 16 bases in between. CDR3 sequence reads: CAGEVVMGTDTQYF. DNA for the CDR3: TGTGCCGGAGAGGTGGTTATGGGCACAGATACGCAGTATTTT.

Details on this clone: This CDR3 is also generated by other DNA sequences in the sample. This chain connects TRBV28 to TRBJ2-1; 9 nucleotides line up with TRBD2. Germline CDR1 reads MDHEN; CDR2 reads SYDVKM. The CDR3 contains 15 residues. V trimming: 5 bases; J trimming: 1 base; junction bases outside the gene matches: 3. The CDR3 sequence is CASSSSGRSYNEQFF. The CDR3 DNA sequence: TGTGCCAGCAGTAGCAGCGGGAGGTCCTACAATGAGCAGTTCTTC.